This T cell receptor (beta chain) is from a study of blood T cells in healthy people across ages. Through a sample-barcoded 5' primer and a J-beta primer mix, a second PCR was run for roughly 6 to 12 cycles. TCRdb used MiXCR to reprocess the 5' RACE reads, holding one entry per CDR3 protein. The table shows about 640,000 distinct CDR3 sequences, with roughly 30% occurring only once. This CDR3 has 14 amino acids. Germline lookup yields CDR1 SGHTA and CDR2 FQGNSA. The ends were cut back, 1 base at V and 2 bases at J, with 8 bases in the middle. Sequenced sample: blood. The TCR sequence derives from an elderly woman in good health. The V and J genes are TRBV7-2 and TRBJ1-2; the D is unclear. The CDR3: CTSSLEGRNYGYTF. The CDR3 DNA follows: TGTACCAGCAGCTTAGAGGGTAGAAACTATGGCTACACCTTC.